This TCR beta chain appears in the sequencing data of a study of CD8 T cells in Susac syndrome. An amount of RNA that ranged from roughly 0.5 to 1 ug was reverse transcribed with random hexamers. One entry per CDR3 protein results from TCRdb running MiXCR on the immunoSEQ multiplex PCR reads. The repertoire holds about 210,000 distinct CDR3 sequences, with 95% as singletons. Trimming took off 0 bases at V and 7 bases at J, with 12 bases between the two ends. The CDR3 has 14 amino acids. Germline V gene sequence: CDR1 MGHRA, CDR2 YSYEKL. This sequence was found in a human donor with multiple sclerosis. V usage is TRBV4-1 and J usage is TRBJ1-1; D call uncertain. Sequenced sample: CD4+ T cells from PBMCs. The CDR3 loop reads CASSQDPTADEAFF. The CDR3 DNA reads as TGCGCCAGCAGCCAAGATCCCACGGCCGATGAAGCTTTCTTT.